Below, 8 T cell receptor beta chains from the same sample are listed, as sequenced in a study of OX40 agonist ivuxolimab in advanced cancers. Clones were sequenced by immunoSEQ multiplex PCR, and TCRdb holds only the in-frame ones, with some missing. The sample shows 64,000 or so clones, about 80% of them seen only once. Sequences were derived from CD4+ or CD8+ T cells sorted from blood, sampled in a trial of the OX40 agonist ivuxolimab. Receptors originate from an adult with an advanced solid tumor such as melanoma, head and neck, liver or kidney cancer.

V usage is TRBV6-5 and J usage is TRBJ1-5, with a possible D match to TRBD1 (5 bases). Germline V gene lookup returns CDR1 MNHEY and CDR2 SVGAGI. The V gene lost 6 bases and the J gene lost 0 bases, with 12 bases spanning the gap. This CDR3 has 15 residues. CDR3 sequence reads: CASRKGSYSNQPQHF. Written as DNA, the CDR3 is TGTGCCAGCAGAAAGGGGTCATATAGCAATCAGCCCCAGCATTTT.

The V call is TRBV5-1, the J call TRBJ1-1, with a weak D call TRBD1 (6 bases). Trimming left V 3 bases short and J 1 base short, with 10 bases between. The CDR3 runs to 14 residues. From germline, CDR1 is SGHRS and CDR2 YFSETQ. The CDR3 DNA reads TGCGCCAGCAGCTGGCAGGGGAGGAACACTGAAGCTTTCTTT. Its protein is CASSWQGRNTEAFF.

The CDR3, as DNA: TGTGCCTCAACGCGGGCGAACACCGGGGAGCTGTTTTTT. Its translation is CASTRANTGELFF. This sequence joins TRBV6-6 and TRBJ2-2, with TRBD2 as a possible D gene (5 bases). The CDR3 is 13 residues long. CDR1 MNHNY and CDR2 SVGAGI come from the germline V gene (reference sequence). Trimming removed 11 bases from V and 0 bases from J, with 10 bases in between.

This clone was picked up a small number of times. The chain uses TRBV27 and TRBJ1-1; D call uncertain. CDR1 is MNHEY and CDR2 is SMNVEV in the germline V gene (reference sequence). The CDR3 extends over 13 amino acids. Trimming stripped 8 bases from V and 6 bases from J, with 16 bases between. The CDR3 nucleotides read TGTGCCAGCGGACGGGGAGGATCTCCTGAAGCTTTCTTT. Its translation: CASGRGGSPEAFF.

V gene TRBV2 combines with J gene TRBJ2-2, with 9 nucleotides matching TRBD2. From germline, CDR1 is SNHLY and CDR2 FYNNEI. The CDR3 loop spans 16 amino acids. The V gene end was trimmed by 3 bases and the J gene end by 6 bases; junction bases not matched to a gene: 8. CDR3 in amino acids: CASSERRGGAAGELFF. As DNA, the CDR3 is TGTGCCAGCAGTGAGCGGCGGGGGGGCGCGGCCGGGGAGCTGTTTTTT.

The chain links TRBV6-5 to TRBJ1-1; D not resolved. Per the germline V gene, CDR1 is MNHEY and CDR2 is SVGAGI. Trimming removed 6 bases at V and 1 base at J, with 15 bases between. The CDR3 is made up of 15 amino acids. This CDR3 reads CASSSPSGENTEAFF. For the CDR3, the DNA is TGTGCCAGCAGCTCACCATCGGGTGAGAACACTGAAGCTTTCTTT.

The chain carries TRBV5-1 and TRBJ2-1; the D gene is possibly TRBD2 (5 bases). Trimming took 5 bases from V and 2 from J, leaving 8 bases between them. CDR1 and CDR2 (germline): SGHRS, YFSETQ. The CDR3 covers 13 residues. This chain's CDR3 is CASREDPYNEQFF. CDR3 nucleotides: TGCGCCAGCAGGGAGGACCCCTACAATGAGCAGTTCTTC. Supplemented by reference TRBV5-1 and TRBJ2-1, the full variable domain reads KAGVTQTPRYLIKTRGQQVTLSCSPISGHRSVSWYQQTPGQGLQFLFEYFSETQRNKGNFPGRFSGRQFSNSRSEMNVSTLELGDSALYLCASREDPYNEQFFGPGTRLTVL.

This clone was counted many times. The rearrangement uses TRBV5-1 and TRBJ1-6; 10 nucleotides agree with TRBD1. The CDR3 has 16 amino acids. Germline values: CDR1 SGHRS, CDR2 YFSETQ. V lost 0 bases, J lost 8 bases, and 5 bases stayed unmatched. The CDR3 coding sequence is TGCGCCAGCAGCTTGGCCATCGGGACAGGGGATTCACCCCTCCACTTT. It codes for CASSLAIGTGDSPLHF.